This T cell receptor (beta chain) was profiled in a study of blood T cell repertoires in COVID-19. How the authors handled the data: For nucleated cells, counts were estimated from reference gene primer amplification. Clones were sequenced by immunoSEQ multiplex PCR, and TCRdb holds only the in-frame ones, with some missing. The V and J calls and clone size were taken over from that table, and D and trimming were inferred from the DNA. The table has 250,000 to 350,000 clones, around 85% seen once. This CDR3 spans 13 amino acids. V was clipped by 5 bases and J by 3 bases, with 10 bases between them. In germline, CDR1 is SGHNT, CDR2 YENEEA.

V is TRBV11-3 and J is TRBJ1-1; D perhaps matches TRBD1 (6 bases). Material for sequencing was peripheral blood. This clonotype was obtained from a human donor with COVID-19, enrolled during active disease. The donor label of this sample is uncertain. The CDR3 region has the DNA TGTGCCAGCAGCCCACAGGGTGACACTGAAGCTTTCTTT. It specifies CASSPQGDTEAFF.